The T cell receptor beta chain described here comes from a study of CD8 T cells in Susac syndrome (dated by TCRdb to about 2019). In terms of the full investigation: Of the Susac syndrome patients who were sequenced, about eight were in clinical remission while roughly six had clinically active disease. Repertoire sequencing was used to test whether CD8+ T cell activation and differentiation in Susac syndrome was antigen driven. At blood withdrawal, Susac syndrome patients were therapy-naive, treated with corticosteroids (with IVIg additionally given to some), or treated with IVIg alone. The study compared CD8+ T cell repertoire clonality among 12 healthy donors, roughly 14 Susac syndrome patients and about 16 multiple sclerosis patients.

A remark on this clonotype: The antigen it binds to is not known. The record has no base qualities; no much larger clone is one base away.

High-throughput TCR beta sequencing profiled peripheral blood CD8+ and CD4+ T cells from healthy donors, Susac syndrome patients and multiple sclerosis patients. The Susac syndrome patients fulfilled recently defined diagnostic criteria for either definite or probable disease. Bulk CD8+ and CD4+ T cells were purified by magnetic negative isolation, whereas CD8+ TEMRA cells were enriched by FACS. Blood was collected in EDTA tubes and processed within 24 hours, with PBMCs isolated through density gradient centrifugation. PBMCs intended for TCR sequencing were frozen in liquid nitrogen and were later thawed in a 37 degrees C water bath. Purity of sorted or isolated CD4+, CD8+ and CD8+ TEMRA cells was at least 90%. The paper as a whole reports these results and caveats: The study acknowledged that relatively few individuals were included in the TCR sequencing and HLA analysis. Under 20 and five Susac-specific public clones were found in the total CD8+ and CD8+ TEMRA repertoires, respectively. Clonal expansion was observed in Susac syndrome CD8+ repertoires, with the highest expansion in CD8+ TEMRA cells and greater expansion in clinically active than in remitting patients.

RNA was extracted with the RNeasy kit and roughly 0.5 to 1 ug was reverse transcribed using random hexamers. The immunoSEQ multiplex PCR assay, covering 54 Vbeta and 13 Jbeta segments, was used to amplify TCR beta CDR3 regions. PCR amplification bias was corrected using a synthetic template baseline for primer optimization and computational correction. Turning to the authors' computational methods: Reads were annotated to V, D and J genes according to IMGT and were analyzed with immunoSEQ Analyzer, with only productive sequences retained. Clonality was calculated as one minus the Shannon entropy normalized by log2 of the number of productive unique sequences. For each patient and control, public and private clones were evaluated among the 100 most prevalent clones. Clones were defined as Susac-specific when absent from the healthy and MS cohorts, from over a thousand published viral clones and from other ImmuneACCESS disease sequences. Through fastp at Q25 and MiXCR, TCRdb rebuilt clones from the public reads, retaining in-frame beta chains. When rows share a CDR3 protein, they turn into one entry using the most common DNA and genes. The V and J calls follow TCRdb's processing rather than the paper's. The sample data list some 130,000 distinct CDR3 sequences, and approximately 95% of these were observed just once. Jointly, the top ten make up over 0.15% of the sample.

The TCR sequence derives from a human donor with Susac syndrome. Sequencing input: CD8+ T cells from PBMCs.

The CDR3 amino acid sequence is: CASSQGSGTSGSNEQYF. The nucleotides are TGTGCCAGCAGCCAAGGATCGGGGACTAGCGGGAGCAACGAGCAGTACTTC. The rearrangement combines TRBV3-1 with TRBJ2-7, and TRBD2 aligns with 14 junction nucleotides. The CDR3 has 17 amino acids, counting the end cysteine and phenylalanine. CDR3 DNA only is kept here, 51 bases in frame from base 1. Trimming accounts for 1 base at V and 5 bases at J, while the number of junction bases matched to no gene is 7. The germline V gene encodes CDR1 LGHDT and CDR2 YNNKEL (reference sequence).